Given below is one T cell receptor beta chain in context. The data are from a study of blood T cell repertoires in COVID-19. Study overall: Collection of acute and convalescent COVID-19 samples took place in the United States, Italy and Spain. T cells, B-cell-depleted T cells, or PBMCs supplied cDNA or gDNA.

Original methodology: By means of reference gene primer amplification, nucleated cell counts were estimated. Assay used: immunoSEQ multiplex PCR; TCRdb lists only in-frame clones, some missing. V, J and clone size were drawn from that table, and D and trimming were deduced from the DNA. This table has roughly 63,000 clones, about 74% appearing once. Germline V CDR1 and CDR2: SGHTA, FQGNSA. Trimming took 1 base from V and 7 from J; bases not matched to a gene: 8. This CDR3 has 15 residues. This sequence joins TRBV7-2 and TRBJ2-7; 9 bases are a match to TRBD1. Sequenced material: peripheral blood. The receptor was derived from a woman at least 80 years old with acute or convalescent COVID-19. The CDR3 loop is CASSLDWTGAGEQYF. CDR3 sequence (DNA): TGTGCCAGCAGCTTAGACTGGACAGGGGCGGGTGAGCAGTACTTC.